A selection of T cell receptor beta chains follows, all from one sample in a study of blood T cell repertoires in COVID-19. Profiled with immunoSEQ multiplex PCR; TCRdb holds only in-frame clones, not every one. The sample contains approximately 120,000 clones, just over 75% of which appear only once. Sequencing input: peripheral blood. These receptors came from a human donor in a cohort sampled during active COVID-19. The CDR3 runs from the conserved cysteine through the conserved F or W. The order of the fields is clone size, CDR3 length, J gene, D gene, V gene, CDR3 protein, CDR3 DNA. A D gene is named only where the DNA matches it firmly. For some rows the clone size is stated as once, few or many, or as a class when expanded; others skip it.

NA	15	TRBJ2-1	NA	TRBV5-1	CASSGAQGSYNEQFF	TGCGCCAGCAGTGGGGCCCAGGGCTCCTACAATGAGCAGTTCTTC
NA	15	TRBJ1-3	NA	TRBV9	CAGSDRQHSGNTIYF	TGTGCCGGCAGCGACAGACAGCACTCTGGAAACACCATATATTTT
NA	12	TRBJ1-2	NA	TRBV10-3	CAIRGASDLYTF	TGTGCCATCAGGGGCGCCTCAGATTTATACACCTTC
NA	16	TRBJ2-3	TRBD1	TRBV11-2	CASSSPGTGVGDTQYF	TGTGCCAGCAGCTCCCCCGGGACAGGGGTAGGAGATACGCAGTATTTT
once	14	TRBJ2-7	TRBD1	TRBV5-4	CASSFRQGFNEQYF	TGTGCCAGCAGCTTCAGACAGGGTTTTAACGAGCAGTACTTC
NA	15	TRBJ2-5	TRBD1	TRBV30	CAWRSGRGYQETQYF	TGTGCCTGGAGATCGGGCAGGGGGTATCAAGAGACCCAGTACTTC
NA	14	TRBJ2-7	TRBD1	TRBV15	CATSRDRDSHEQYF	TGTGCCACCAGCAGAGATCGGGACAGCCACGAGCAGTACTTC
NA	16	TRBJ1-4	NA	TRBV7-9	CASTQSWAGNNEKLFF	TGTGCCAGCACCCAATCGTGGGCAGGGAACAATGAAAAACTGTTTTTT
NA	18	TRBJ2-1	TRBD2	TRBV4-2	CASSQGSGERGAYNEQFF	TGTGCCAGCAGCCAAGGTAGTGGGGAGCGGGGGGCTTACAATGAGCAGTTCTTC
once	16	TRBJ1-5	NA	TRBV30	CAWSKGDISHNQPQHF	TGTGCCTGGAGTAAGGGGGACATATCCCACAATCAGCCCCAGCATTTT
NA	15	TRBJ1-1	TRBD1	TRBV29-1	CSVHPGQGRNTEAFF	TGCAGCGTACACCCCGGACAGGGGAGGAACACTGAAGCTTTCTTT
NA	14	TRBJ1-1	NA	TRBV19	CASSIDSDNTEAFF	TGTGCCAGTAGTATAGACAGTGATAACACTGAAGCTTTCTTT
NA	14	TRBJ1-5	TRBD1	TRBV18	CASSVDRVGQPQHF	TGTGCCAGCTCAGTTGACAGGGTCGGTCAGCCCCAGCATTTT
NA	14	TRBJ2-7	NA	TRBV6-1	CASSEAWDKGEQYF	TGTGCCAGCAGTGAAGCTTGGGACAAGGGCGAGCAGTACTTC
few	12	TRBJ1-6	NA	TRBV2	CASQGRNSPLHF	TGTGCCAGCCAGGGTAGGAATTCACCCCTCCACTTT
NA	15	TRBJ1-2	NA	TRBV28	CASSSQRGQGSRYTF	TGTGCCAGCAGTTCCCAAAGGGGACAAGGTTCCCGCTACACCTTC
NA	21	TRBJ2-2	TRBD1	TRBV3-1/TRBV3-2	CASRTTTSGTGGKQNTGELFF	TGTGCCAGCAGGACGACGACCTCCGGGACAGGGGGGAAGCAGAACACCGGGGAGCTGTTTTTT
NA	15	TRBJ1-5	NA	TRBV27	CASSFGDSWGQPQHF	TGTGCCAGCAGCTTCGGTGACAGCTGGGGACAGCCCCAGCATTTT
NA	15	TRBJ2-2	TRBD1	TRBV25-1	CASIPGGPNTGELFF	TGTGCCAGCATCCCAGGGGGTCCGAACACCGGGGAGCTGTTTTTT
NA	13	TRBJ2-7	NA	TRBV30	CAWGRTGYGEQYF	TGTGCCTGGGGGCGAACAGGGTACGGCGAGCAGTACTTC
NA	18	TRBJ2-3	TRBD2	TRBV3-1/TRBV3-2	CASSRRISSGGFTDTQYF	TGTGCCAGCAGTCGCCGTATCTCTAGCGGGGGGTTCACAGATACGCAGTATTTT
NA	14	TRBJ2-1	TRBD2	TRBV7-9	CASGTSGGGNEQFF	TGTGCCAGCGGGACTAGCGGGGGAGGGAATGAGCAGTTCTTC
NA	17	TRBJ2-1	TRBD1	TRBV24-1	CATSGRDRRSVYNEQFF	TGTGCCACCAGTGGCCGGGACAGACGGTCCGTATACAATGAGCAGTTCTTC
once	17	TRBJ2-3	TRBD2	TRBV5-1	CASSLRTSGGAIDTQYF	TGCGCCAGCAGCTTGCGTACTAGCGGGGGGGCAATAGATACGCAGTATTTT
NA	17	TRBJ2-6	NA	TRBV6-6	CASSPSTGSSGANVLTF	TGTGCCAGCAGTCCTTCGACAGGCTCCTCTGGGGCCAACGTCCTGACTTTC
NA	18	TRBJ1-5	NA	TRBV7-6	CASSLAAGRGHSNQPQHF	TGTGCCAGCAGCTTAGCCGCAGGGAGGGGCCATAGCAATCAGCCCCAGCATTTT
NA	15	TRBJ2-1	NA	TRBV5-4	CASSLSGSSYNEQFF	TGTGCCAGCAGCTTGTCAGGGTCCTCCTACAATGAGCAGTTCTTC
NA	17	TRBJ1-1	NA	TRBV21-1	CASSKDALISSNTEAFF	TGTGCCAGCAGCAAAGACGCACTGATTTCCTCGAACACTGAAGCTTTCTTT
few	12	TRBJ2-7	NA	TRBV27	CASSADNYEQYF	TGTGCCAGCAGCGCTGACAACTACGAGCAGTACTTC
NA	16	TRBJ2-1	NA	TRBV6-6	CASSPTGTSIYNEQFF	TGTGCCAGCTCTCCAACGGGAACCTCAATATACAATGAGCAGTTCTTC
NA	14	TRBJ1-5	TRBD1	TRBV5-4	CASSVDRGPQPQHF	TGTGCCAGCAGCGTCGACAGGGGGCCTCAGCCCCAGCATTTT
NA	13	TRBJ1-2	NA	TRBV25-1	CASSEWYGDGYTF	TGTGCCAGCAGTGAATGGTACGGGGATGGCTACACCTTC
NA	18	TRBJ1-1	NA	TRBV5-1	CASSLATGFLPLNTEAFF	TGCGCCAGCAGCTTGGCCACAGGGTTTCTCCCTCTGAACACTGAAGCTTTCTTT
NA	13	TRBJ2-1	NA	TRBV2	CASSGDHTGGLFF	TGTGCCAGCAGTGGGGACCACACCGGGGGGCTGTTCTTC